This TCR beta chain appears in the sequencing data of a study of T-cell reconstitution after alpha-beta-depleted transplantation in children. A note on this clonotype: The target antigen is unknown.

Unique molecular identifiers featured in how the TCRbeta library was prepared. A single record per CDR3 protein comes from TCRdb applying MiXCR to the PCR reads. Of about 440,000 distinct CDR3 sequences detected, approximately 42% appear once; the ten largest clones hold under 35%. Study outcomes and limitations: Once a year had passed after transplant, T-cell counts and diversity came mostly from newly produced T cells. Several hundred expanded graft clones reportedly were the source of alpha-beta T cells about two months after transplant. Some patients showed high day-60 TCRbeta diversity, which derived from surviving recipient T cells and thymic progenitors.

The CDR3 totals 15 residues. Losses at the gene ends were 4 bases for V and 4 bases for J; bases not matched to a gene: 7. Germline V gives CDR1 SGHRS, CDR2 YFSETQ. The receptor's source is a girl under 10 years old with aplastic anemia, due to receive a stem cell transplant. This sample comprised PBMCs, obtained before TCRalphabeta/CD19-depleted stem cell transplant. The chain employs TRBV5-1 and TRBJ2-7, with TRBD1 identical over 11 bases. The CDR3 protein is CASSPGGQGAYEQYF. The CDR3 bases are TGCGCCAGCAGCCCCGGCGGACAGGGGGCTTACGAGCAGTACTTC.